The present entry profiles one T cell receptor (beta chain) with its context. The antigen remains undetermined. This sample was included in a study of long-term antiretroviral therapy in people with HIV. Study as a whole: Earliest sampling preceded the 2015 immediate-ART recommendation by about a decade. The study, taken as a whole, reports: Repertoires with HIV possessed tighter CDR3 length spans than those of controls. Once patients were on ART, diversity went higher but still fell short of transplant donor controls. Clonal expansions arising prior to ART prevailed in the repertoire at every time point.

V was trimmed by 0 bases and J by 1 base, leaving 10 bases between them. The CDR3 runs to 15 residues. Germline V CDR1 and CDR2: SGDLS, YYNGEE. Researchers report immunoSEQ v3.0 was run at survey level. Sequenced by immunoSEQ multiplex PCR; TCRdb stores in-frame clones only, minus some. This sample has 28,000 or so clones; approximately 85% occur once, and the top ten carry 3% to 4.5%. This chain links TRBV9 with TRBJ1-1; no firm D call. The sequence was obtained from a man younger than 35 with HIV. The sample in question was unsorted PBMCs, obtained 0.8 years before starting antiretroviral therapy. The CDR3 nucleotides read TGTGCCAGCAGCGTAGGGGCCCCGCCGAACACTGAAGCTTTCTTT. Its protein is CASSVGAPPNTEAFF.